This entry lists 26 T cell receptor beta chains sequenced from one sample in a study of blood T cells in healthy people across ages. A second PCR of roughly 7 to 11 cycles used a sample-barcoded 5' primer and a J-beta primer mix. TCRdb fed the 5' RACE reads into MiXCR, producing one record per CDR3 protein. The table has just over 1 million distinct CDR3 sequences, around 43% seen once. The specimen sequenced was blood. These receptors were obtained from a woman in her sixties or seventies in good health.

The gene calls are TRBV12-3 or TRBV12-4 and TRBJ1-2; no clear D. This CDR3 is built from 13 residues. Trimming took 8 bases from V and 4 from J, leaving 14 bases between them. CDR3 coding DNA: TGTGCCAGCTCGCCTCCAGGCCTCTATGGCTACACCTTC. Protein product: CASSPPGLYGYTF.

V gene TRBV28 combines with J gene TRBJ2-7; 7 nucleotides align to TRBD2. J was trimmed by 1 base and V by 6 bases; bases with no gene match: 6. Germline V gene sequence: CDR1 MDHEN, CDR2 SYDVKM. The CDR3 runs to 14 residues. CDR3 nucleotide sequence: TGTGCCAGCAGGGGACTACAGCATTCCTACGAGCAGTACTTC. Amino acid sequence: CASRGLQHSYEQYF. Full variable domain (missing parts from reference TRBV28 and TRBJ2-7): DVKVTQSSRYLVKRTGEKVFLECVQDMDHENMFWYRQDPGLGLRLIYFSYDVKMKEKGDIPEGYSVSREKKERFSLILESASTNQTSMYLCASRGLQHSYEQYFGPGTRLTVT.

The CDR3 protein is CASPGQGLGQYF. The CDR3 nucleotides are TGTGCCAGTCCGGGACAGGGCCTCGGGCAGTACTTC. This sequence joins TRBV3-1 and TRBJ2-7; 9 positions match TRBD1. With V trimmed by 9 bases and J by 9 bases, 9 bases remained unmatched. From germline, CDR1 is LGHDT and CDR2 YNNKEL (reference sequence). The CDR3 loop spans 12 amino acids.

This CDR3 reads CASRYGTGVGNEQYF. CDR3 bases: TGTGCCAGCAGATACGGGACAGGGGTTGGCAATGAGCAGTACTTC. The chain joins TRBV27 to TRBJ2-1, with 10 nucleotides matching TRBD1. The end of the DNA fits TRBJ2-7 better, so the J call may be wrong. The CDR3 contains 15 residues. CDR1 MNHEY and CDR2 SMNVEV come from the germline V gene (reference sequence).

A few counts support this clonotype. V and J are TRBV5-1 and TRBJ2-5, with 8 nucleotides matching TRBD2. After removal of 5 bases from V and 1 base from J, the junction contained 7 bases not matched to a gene. Germline values: CDR1 SGHRS, CDR2 YFSETQ. This CDR3 is 15 amino acids long. The CDR3 spells CASRGSGTPQETQYF. The CDR3 DNA reads as TGCGCCAGCAGAGGTAGCGGGACTCCCCAAGAGACCCAGTACTTC.

V is TRBV6-1 and J is TRBJ1-2; no clear D gene. The CDR3 has 12 amino acids. Germline-derived CDR1 and CDR2 are MNHNS and SASEGT. The V gene lost 5 bases and the J gene lost 7 bases, with 11 bases spanning the gap. The CDR3 loop reads CASSQDLRGYTF. Written as DNA, the CDR3 is TGTGCCAGCAGTCAGGATCTTCGTGGCTACACCTTC.

This rearrangement joins TRBV14 to TRBJ2-3; D not resolved. Trimming left V 4 bases short and J 6 bases short, with 17 bases between. The CDR3 totals 15 residues. The V gene's germline CDR1 is SGHDN and CDR2 FVKESK. The CDR3 spells CASSLYKSVRDTQYF. CDR3 nucleotides: TGTGCCAGCAGCCTATATAAATCTGTCCGGGATACGCAGTATTTT.

The chain is built from TRBV29-1 and TRBJ2-3; the D gene is possibly TRBD2 (5 bases). This CDR3 contains 13 residues. V was cut by 3 bases and J by 5 bases, with 12 bases left in between. The germline V gene has CDR1 SQVTM and CDR2 ANQGSEA. CDR3 nucleotide sequence: TGCAGCGTTGAGAACGGACTGGGAGATACGCAGTATTTT. This sequence encodes CSVENGLGDTQYF.

J is TRBJ2-1 and V is TRBV29-1, with 11 positions matching TRBD2. Germline V gene sequence: CDR1 SQVTM, CDR2 ANQGSEA. The CDR3 is 17 residues long. After removal of 8 bases from V and 0 bases from J, the junction contained 12 bases not matched to a gene. Written as DNA, the CDR3 is TGCAGCATCTTGACTAGCGGGAAACCGAGCTCCTACAATGAGCAGTTCTTC. Its translation is CSILTSGKPSSYNEQFF.

This clonotype turned up a few times. The genes are TRBV20-1 and TRBJ1-1, with a tentative D call TRBD1 (5 bases). CDR1 is DFQATT and CDR2 is SNEGSKA in the germline V gene (reference sequence). The ends were cut back, 2 bases at V and 1 base at J, with 11 bases in the middle. The CDR3 length is 14 residues. CDR3 amino acids: CSARSGAGNTEAFF. As DNA, the CDR3 is TGCAGTGCTAGATCTGGGGCAGGGAACACTGAAGCTTTCTTT.

In this sample, this clonotype turned up many times. The chain joins TRBV20-1 to TRBJ2-7; 8 nucleotides line up with TRBD2. The CDR3 is 14 amino acids. V trimming: 2 bases; J trimming: 6 bases; junction bases outside the gene matches: 9. From germline, CDR1 is DFQATT and CDR2 SNEGSKA (reference sequence). The CDR3 spells CSARLSGTSIEQYF. As DNA, the CDR3 is TGCAGTGCTAGACTATCCGGGACTAGTATCGAGCAGTACTTC.

The chain uses TRBV10-2 and TRBJ1-6; D might be TRBD1 (6 bases). Per germline, CDR1 WSHSY and CDR2 SAAADI. V was cut by 5 bases and J by 6 bases, with 14 bases left in between. The CDR3 totals 15 residues. This CDR3 reads CASSLQGNRNSPLHF. The CDR3, as DNA: TGCGCCAGCAGTTTACAGGGAAATCGTAATTCACCCCTCCACTTT.

This clonotype was seen more than once but under ten times. This sequence joins TRBV6-6 and TRBJ1-6, with D unclear. The CDR3 covers 14 residues. Between the trimmed V and J ends, which lost 6 bases and 6 bases, there was a span of 12 bases. The germline V gene has CDR1 MNHNY and CDR2 SVGAGI (reference sequence). In nucleotides, the CDR3 is TGTGCCAGCAGCACAGATACAGTTAATTCACCCCTCCACTTT. The encoded protein is CASSTDTVNSPLHF.

The chain joins TRBV4-1 to TRBJ2-3; a possible D gene is TRBD1 (6 bases). Germline-derived CDR1 and CDR2 are MGHRA and YSYEKL. The CDR3 is 13 amino acids. Trimming took 3 bases from V and 8 from J, leaving 12 bases between them. The CDR3 sequence is CASSQLDRFTQYF. The CDR3 coding sequence is TGCGCCAGCAGCCAGTTGGACAGATTTACGCAGTATTTT.

V and J are TRBV7-7 and TRBJ2-3; 7 bases are a match to TRBD2. Losses at the gene ends were 5 bases for V and 2 bases for J; bases not matched to a gene: 4. This CDR3 is built from 14 residues. Germline V gene sequence: CDR1 SSHAT, CDR2 FNYEAQ (reference sequence). The CDR3 loop is CASSPGTTTDTQYF. The CDR3 coding sequence is TGTGCCAGCAGCCCCGGGACTACCACAGATACGCAGTATTTT.

CDR3 sequence reads: CASSPMTGTLYNEQFF. CDR3 DNA: TGTGCCAGCAGCCCCATGACGGGGACACTCTACAATGAGCAGTTCTTC. V gene TRBV6-5 combines with J gene TRBJ2-1; TRBD1 is a possible D gene (6 bases). The CDR3 has 16 amino acids. Germline CDR1 is MNHEY and CDR2 is SVGAGI. V was clipped by 6 bases and J by 3 bases, with 18 bases between them.

The chain employs TRBV14 and TRBJ1-1; D is possibly TRBD1 (5 bases). There are 14 residues in the CDR3. V shed 3 bases and J shed 2 bases, with 10 bases lying between them. Germline V gives CDR1 SGHDN, CDR2 FVKESK. The CDR3 DNA sequence: TGTGCCAGCAGCCATCGGGGGGAAAACACTGAAGCTTTCTTT. Translated: CASSHRGENTEAFF.

The chain uses TRBV5-6 and TRBJ2-3; 14 positions match TRBD2. In germline, CDR1 is SGHDT, CDR2 YYEEEE. The junction had 9 bases not matched to a gene; V was cut back by 3 bases and J by 0 bases. The CDR3 covers 19 residues. CDR3 sequence reads: CASSSWTSGRLPSTDTQYF. The CDR3, as DNA: TGTGCCAGCAGCTCATGGACTAGCGGGAGGCTCCCGAGCACAGATACGCAGTATTTT.

This clonotype was picked up a small number of times. CDR3 DNA: TGTGCCAGCAGCGTAGGCCGCGGACTAGCGGGAGAGGAAAACATTCAGTACTTC. Encoded protein: CASSVGRGLAGEENIQYF. The rearrangement uses TRBV9 and TRBJ2-4; 13 nucleotides align to TRBD2. This CDR3 comprises 18 residues. V lost 0 bases, J lost 5 bases, and 8 bases stayed unmatched. Germline V gene lookup returns CDR1 SGDLS and CDR2 YYNGEE.

The chain links TRBV4-3 to TRBJ1-1, with TRBD1 matching over 7 bases. CDR1 and CDR2 from the germline V gene are LGHNA and YSLEER. After removal of 1 base from V and 1 base from J, the junction contained 6 bases not matched to a gene. The CDR3 loop spans 16 amino acids. CDR3 sequence (DNA): TGCGCCAGCAGCCAAGGACAGGGTATCGGGAACACTGAAGCTTTCTTT. It codes for CASSQGQGIGNTEAFF.

V is TRBV12-3 or TRBV12-4 and J is TRBJ2-5; TRBD1 might be the D (5 bases). The germline V and J ends were trimmed by 3 bases and 2 bases, with 13 bases remaining between them. There are 15 residues in the CDR3. CDR3 sequence reads: CASSFNTGVQETQYF. Written as DNA, the CDR3 is TGTGCCAGCAGTTTCAATACAGGTGTTCAAGAGACCCAGTACTTC.

The CDR3 loop reads CASSATSGNTIYF. The CDR3 nucleotides read TGTGCCAGCAGCGCAACCAGTGGAAACACCATATATTTT. The V call is TRBV9, the J call TRBJ1-3; D unresolved. The germline V gene encodes CDR1 SGDLS and CDR2 YYNGEE. V lost 3 bases to trimming and J lost 3 bases, with 7 bases between them. This CDR3 is built from 13 residues.

This clonotype was seen just once. This chain uses TRBV7-2 with TRBJ2-7; D is unresolved. Germline lookup yields CDR1 SGHTA and CDR2 FQGNSA. V dropped 2 bases and J dropped 5 bases, with 10 bases sitting between them. The CDR3 has 13 residues. The CDR3: CASSLRERDEQYF. Written as DNA, the CDR3 is TGTGCCAGCAGCTTAAGGGAAAGGGACGAGCAGTACTTC. The full variable domain, with the rest looked up from reference TRBV7-2 and TRBJ2-7, is GAGVSQSPSNKVTEKGKDVELRCDPISGHTALYWYRQSLGQGLEFLIYFQGNSAPDKSGLPSDRFSAERTGGSVSTLTIQRTQQEDSAVYLCASSLRERDEQYFGPGTRLTVT.

J is TRBJ2-5 and V is TRBV25-1; D unclear. The CDR3 runs 13 residues. The V gene lost 2 bases and the J gene lost 7 bases, with 11 bases spanning the gap. CDR1 MGHDK and CDR2 SYGVNS come from the germline V gene. CDR3 nucleotides: TGTGCCAGCAGTGAAGGGTACATGGGGACCCAGTACTTC. Translated: CASSEGYMGTQYF.

The gene calls are TRBV5-1 and TRBJ2-5; D not certain. Trimming removed 0 bases at V and 1 base at J, with 13 bases between. The CDR3 extends over 16 amino acids. The germline gives CDR1 SGHRS, CDR2 YFSETQ. The CDR3 bases are TGCGCCAGCAGCTTGGAAGGAACCTCCATCCAAGAGACCCAGTACTTC. It translates to CASSLEGTSIQETQYF.

This sequence joins TRBV30 and TRBJ1-2, with TRBD1 matching over 8 bases. The CDR3 loop spans 13 amino acids. V lost 2 bases, J lost 7 bases, and 6 bases stayed unmatched. CDR1 is GTSNPN and CDR2 is SVGIG in the germline V gene (reference sequence). The CDR3 DNA is TGTGCCTGGAGTCGACAGGGGATGACTGGCTACACCTTC. Protein: CAWSRQGMTGYTF.